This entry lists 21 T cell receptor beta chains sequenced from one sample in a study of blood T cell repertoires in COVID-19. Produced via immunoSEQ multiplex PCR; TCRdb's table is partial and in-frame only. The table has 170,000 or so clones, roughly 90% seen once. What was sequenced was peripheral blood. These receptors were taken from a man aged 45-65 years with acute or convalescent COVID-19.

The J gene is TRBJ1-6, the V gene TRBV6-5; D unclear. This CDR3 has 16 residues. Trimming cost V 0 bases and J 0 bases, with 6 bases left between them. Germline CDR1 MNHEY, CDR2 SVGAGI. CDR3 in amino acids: CASSYSSSSYNSPLHF. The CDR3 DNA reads TGTGCCAGCAGTTACTCATCCAGCTCCTATAATTCACCCCTCCACTTT.

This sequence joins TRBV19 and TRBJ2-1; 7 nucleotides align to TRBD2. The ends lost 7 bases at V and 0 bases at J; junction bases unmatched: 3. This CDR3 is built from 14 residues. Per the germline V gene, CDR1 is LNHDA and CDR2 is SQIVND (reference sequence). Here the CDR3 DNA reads TGTGCCAGTACGGCGGGAGCCTCCTACAATGAGCAGTTCTTC. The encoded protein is CASTAGASYNEQFF.

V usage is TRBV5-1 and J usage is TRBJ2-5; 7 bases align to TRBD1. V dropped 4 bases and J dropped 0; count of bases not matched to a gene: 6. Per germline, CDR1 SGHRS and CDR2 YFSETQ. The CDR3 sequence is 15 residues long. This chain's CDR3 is CASSPFDRDQETQYF. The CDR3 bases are TGCGCCAGCAGCCCATTCGACAGGGACCAAGAGACCCAGTACTTC.

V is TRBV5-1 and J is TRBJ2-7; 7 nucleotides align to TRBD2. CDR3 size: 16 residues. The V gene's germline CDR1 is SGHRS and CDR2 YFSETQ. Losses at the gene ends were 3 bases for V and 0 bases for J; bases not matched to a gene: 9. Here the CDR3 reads CASSYGVGGSSYEQYV. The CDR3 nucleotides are TGCGCCAGCAGCTATGGGGTCGGGGGGTCCTCCTACGAGCAGTACGTC.

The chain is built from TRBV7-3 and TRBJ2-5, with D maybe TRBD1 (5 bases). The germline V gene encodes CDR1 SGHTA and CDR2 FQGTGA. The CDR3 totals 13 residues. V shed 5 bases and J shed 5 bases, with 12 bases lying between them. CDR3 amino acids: CASSLGQLETQYF. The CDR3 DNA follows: TGTGCCAGCAGCCTGGGGCAGCTCGAGACCCAGTACTTC.

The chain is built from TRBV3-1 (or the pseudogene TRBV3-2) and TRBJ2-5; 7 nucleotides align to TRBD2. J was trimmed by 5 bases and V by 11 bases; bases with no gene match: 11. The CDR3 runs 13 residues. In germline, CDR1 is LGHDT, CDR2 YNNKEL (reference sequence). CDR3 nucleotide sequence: TGTGCCGTACGACTAGCAGCTACGGAGACCCAGTACTTC. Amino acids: CAVRLAATETQYF.

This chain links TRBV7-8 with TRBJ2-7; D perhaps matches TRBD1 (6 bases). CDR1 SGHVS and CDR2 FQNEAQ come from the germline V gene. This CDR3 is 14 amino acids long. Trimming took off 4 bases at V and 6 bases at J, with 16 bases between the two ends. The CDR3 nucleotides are TGTGCCAGCAGCTCCTTTTCTACAGGGTCCGAGCAGTACTTC. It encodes CASSSFSTGSEQYF.

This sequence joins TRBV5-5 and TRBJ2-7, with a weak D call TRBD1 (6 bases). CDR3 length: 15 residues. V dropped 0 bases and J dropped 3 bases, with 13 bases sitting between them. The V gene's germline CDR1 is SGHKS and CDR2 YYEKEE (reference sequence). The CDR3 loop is CASSLAETGYYEQYV. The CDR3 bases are TGTGCCAGCAGCTTGGCCGAGACAGGCTACTACGAGCAGTACGTC.

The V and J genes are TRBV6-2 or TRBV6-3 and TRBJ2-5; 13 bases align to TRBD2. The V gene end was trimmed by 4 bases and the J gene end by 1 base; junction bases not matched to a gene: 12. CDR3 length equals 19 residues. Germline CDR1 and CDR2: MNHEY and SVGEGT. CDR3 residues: CASSSYPGLAGATQETQYF. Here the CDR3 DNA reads TGTGCCAGCAGTTCCTATCCCGGACTAGCGGGGGCCACCCAAGAGACCCAGTACTTC.

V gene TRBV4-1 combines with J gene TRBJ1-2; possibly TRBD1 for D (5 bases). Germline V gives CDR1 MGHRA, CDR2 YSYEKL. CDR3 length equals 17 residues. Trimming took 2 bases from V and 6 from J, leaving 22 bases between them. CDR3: CASSQRVGQTAQDGYTF. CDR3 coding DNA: TGCGCCAGCAGCCAAAGGGTCGGGCAGACAGCGCAGGATGGCTACACCTTC.

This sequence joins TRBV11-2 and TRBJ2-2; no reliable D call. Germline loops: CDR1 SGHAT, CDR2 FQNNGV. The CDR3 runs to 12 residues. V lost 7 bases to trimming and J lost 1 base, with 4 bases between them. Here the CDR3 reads CASTLNTGELFF. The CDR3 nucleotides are TGTGCCAGCACCCTGAACACCGGGGAGCTGTTTTTT.

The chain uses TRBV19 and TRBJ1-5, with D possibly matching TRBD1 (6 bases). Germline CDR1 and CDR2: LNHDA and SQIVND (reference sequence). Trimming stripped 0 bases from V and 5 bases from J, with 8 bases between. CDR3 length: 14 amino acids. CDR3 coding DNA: TGTGCCAGTAGTATAGAAGGGGGTCATCAGCCCCAGCATTTT. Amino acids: CASSIEGGHQPQHF.

CDR3 DNA sequence: TGTGCCAGTAGTATCCCCAGTCCGAGCAATCAGCCCCAGCATTTT. Translation gives CASSIPSPSNQPQHF. The chain has TRBV19 and TRBJ1-5; D uncertain. The V gene's germline CDR1 is LNHDA and CDR2 SQIVND (reference sequence). The V end lost 3 bases, the J end lost 1 base, and 10 bases lay between the germline ends. This CDR3 has 15 amino acids.

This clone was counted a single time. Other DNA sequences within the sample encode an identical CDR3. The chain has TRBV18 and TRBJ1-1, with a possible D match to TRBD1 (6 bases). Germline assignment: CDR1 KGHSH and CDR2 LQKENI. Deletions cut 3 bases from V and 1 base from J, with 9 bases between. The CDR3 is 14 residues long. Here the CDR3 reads CASSPGTPNTEAFF. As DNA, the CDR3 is TGTGCCAGCTCACCCGGGACACCGAACACTGAAGCTTTCTTT.

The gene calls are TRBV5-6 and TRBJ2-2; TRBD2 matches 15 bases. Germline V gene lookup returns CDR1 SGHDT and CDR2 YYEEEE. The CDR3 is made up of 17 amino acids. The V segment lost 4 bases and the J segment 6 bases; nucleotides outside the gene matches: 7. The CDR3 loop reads CASSLGLAGGFAGELFF. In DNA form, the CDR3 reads TGTGCCAGCAGCCTGGGACTAGCGGGAGGTTTTGCCGGGGAGCTGTTTTTT.

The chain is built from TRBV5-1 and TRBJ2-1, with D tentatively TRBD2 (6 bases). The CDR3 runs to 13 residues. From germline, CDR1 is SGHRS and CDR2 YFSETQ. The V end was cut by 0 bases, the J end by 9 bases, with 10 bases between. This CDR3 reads CASSLGTTPEQFF. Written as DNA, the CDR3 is TGCGCCAGCAGCTTGGGGACTACCCCTGAGCAGTTCTTC.

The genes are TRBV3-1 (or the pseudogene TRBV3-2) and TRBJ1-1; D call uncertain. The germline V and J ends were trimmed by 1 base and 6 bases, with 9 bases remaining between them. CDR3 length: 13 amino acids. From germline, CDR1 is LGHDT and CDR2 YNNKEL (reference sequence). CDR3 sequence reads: CASSQAGVAEAFF. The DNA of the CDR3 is TGTGCCAGCAGCCAAGCGGGAGTCGCTGAAGCTTTCTTT.

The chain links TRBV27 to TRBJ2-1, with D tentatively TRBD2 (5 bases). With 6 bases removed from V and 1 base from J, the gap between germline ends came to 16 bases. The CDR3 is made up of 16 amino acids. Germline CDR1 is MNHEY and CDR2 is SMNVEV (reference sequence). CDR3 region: CASRAMAGDSYNEQFF. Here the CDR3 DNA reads TGTGCCAGCAGAGCTATGGCGGGCGATTCCTACAATGAGCAGTTCTTC.

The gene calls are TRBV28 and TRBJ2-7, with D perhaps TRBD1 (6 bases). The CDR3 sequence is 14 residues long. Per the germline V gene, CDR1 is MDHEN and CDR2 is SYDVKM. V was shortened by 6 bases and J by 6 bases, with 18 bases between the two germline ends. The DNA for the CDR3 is TGTGCCAGCAGATGGACAGCTGGCGTGGGCGAGCAGTACTTC. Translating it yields CASRWTAGVGEQYF.

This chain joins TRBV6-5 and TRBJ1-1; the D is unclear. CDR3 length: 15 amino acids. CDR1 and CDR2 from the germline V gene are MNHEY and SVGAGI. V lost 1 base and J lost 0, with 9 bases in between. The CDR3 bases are TGTGCCAGCAGTTACTTGGGAGCCCTGAACACTGAAGCTTTCTTT. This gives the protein CASSYLGALNTEAFF.

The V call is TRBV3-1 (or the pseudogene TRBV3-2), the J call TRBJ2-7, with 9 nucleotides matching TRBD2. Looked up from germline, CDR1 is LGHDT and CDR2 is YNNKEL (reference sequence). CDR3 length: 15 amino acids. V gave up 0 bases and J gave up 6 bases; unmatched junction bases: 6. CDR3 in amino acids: CASSQDASGAGEQYV. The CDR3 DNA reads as TGTGCCAGCAGCCAAGATGCTAGCGGGGCGGGCGAGCAGTACGTC.